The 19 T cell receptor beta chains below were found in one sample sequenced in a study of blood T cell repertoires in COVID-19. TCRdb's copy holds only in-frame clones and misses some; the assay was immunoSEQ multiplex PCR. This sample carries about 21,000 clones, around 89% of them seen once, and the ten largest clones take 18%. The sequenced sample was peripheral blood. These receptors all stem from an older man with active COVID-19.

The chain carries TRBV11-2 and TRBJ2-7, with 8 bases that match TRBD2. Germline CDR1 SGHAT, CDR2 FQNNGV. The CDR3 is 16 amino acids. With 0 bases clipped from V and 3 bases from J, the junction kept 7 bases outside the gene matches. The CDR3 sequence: CASSLDISGGVYEQYF. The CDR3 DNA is TGTGCCAGCAGCTTAGATATCAGCGGGGGAGTCTACGAGCAGTACTTC.

The CDR3 DNA follows: TGTGCCAGCAGACAGGAGCCGCTCACTGAAGCTTTCTTT. This translates into CASRQEPLTEAFF. The rearrangement joins TRBV2 to TRBJ1-1, with D perhaps matching TRBD1 (5 bases). From germline, CDR1 is SNHLY and CDR2 FYNNEI. The CDR3 is made up of 13 amino acids. V dropped 6 bases and J dropped 4 bases, with 12 bases sitting between them.

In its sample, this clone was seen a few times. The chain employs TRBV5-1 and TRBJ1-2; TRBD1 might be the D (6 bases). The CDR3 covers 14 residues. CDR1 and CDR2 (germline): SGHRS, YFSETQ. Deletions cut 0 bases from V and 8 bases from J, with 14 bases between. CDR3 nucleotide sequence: TGCGCCAGCAGCTTGGGGGGGGGCCGAGGAGGCTACACCTTC. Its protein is CASSLGGGRGGYTF.

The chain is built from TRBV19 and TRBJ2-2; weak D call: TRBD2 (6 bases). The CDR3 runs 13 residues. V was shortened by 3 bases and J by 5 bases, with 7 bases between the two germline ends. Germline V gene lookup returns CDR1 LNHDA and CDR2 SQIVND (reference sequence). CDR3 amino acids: CASSIGLTGELFF. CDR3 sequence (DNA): TGTGCCAGTAGTATTGGACTAACCGGGGAGCTGTTTTTT.

DNA for the CDR3: TGTGCCAGCAGTGACTCTAGCGGGAGTGGCGATGAGCAGTTCTTC. It codes for CASSDSSGSGDEQFF. The chain employs TRBV6-4 and TRBJ2-1, with TRBD2 matching 9 bases. The CDR3 has 15 amino acids. The trim removed 0 bases at V and 8 bases at J, leaving 5 bases unmatched. The germline V gene encodes CDR1 MRHNA and CDR2 SNTAGT.

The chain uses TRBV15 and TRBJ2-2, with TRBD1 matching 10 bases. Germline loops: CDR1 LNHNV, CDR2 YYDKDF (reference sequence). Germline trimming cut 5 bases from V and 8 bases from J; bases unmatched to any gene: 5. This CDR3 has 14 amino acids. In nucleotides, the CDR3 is TGTGCCACCAGCCGGACAGGGGGTCTTGGGGAGCTGTTTTTT. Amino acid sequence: CATSRTGGLGELFF.

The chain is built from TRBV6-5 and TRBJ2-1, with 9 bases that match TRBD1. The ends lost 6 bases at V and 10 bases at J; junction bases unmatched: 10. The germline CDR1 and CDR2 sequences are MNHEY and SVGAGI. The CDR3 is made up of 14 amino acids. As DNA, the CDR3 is TGTGCCAGCAGACGGCCGGGACAGGGCTTCGAGCAGTTCTTC. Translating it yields CASRRPGQGFEQFF.

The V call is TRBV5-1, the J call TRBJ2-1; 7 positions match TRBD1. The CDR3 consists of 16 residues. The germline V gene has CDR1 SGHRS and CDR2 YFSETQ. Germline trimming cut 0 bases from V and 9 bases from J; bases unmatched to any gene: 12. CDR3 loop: CASSLAVSGGSGEQFF. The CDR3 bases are TGCGCCAGCAGCTTGGCCGTCTCAGGGGGTAGTGGTGAGCAGTTCTTC.

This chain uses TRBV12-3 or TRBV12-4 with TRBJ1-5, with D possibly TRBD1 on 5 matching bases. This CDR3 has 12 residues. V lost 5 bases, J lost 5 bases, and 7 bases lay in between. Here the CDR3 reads CASSRGDQPQHF. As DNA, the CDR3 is TGTGCCAGCAGTCGGGGGGATCAGCCCCAGCATTTT.

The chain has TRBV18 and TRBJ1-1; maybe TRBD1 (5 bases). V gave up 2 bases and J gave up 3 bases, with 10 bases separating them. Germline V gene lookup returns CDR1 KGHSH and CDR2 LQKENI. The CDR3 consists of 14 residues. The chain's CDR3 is CASSPVLRDTEAFF. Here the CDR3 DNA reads TGTGCCAGCTCACCAGTCCTCAGGGACACTGAAGCTTTCTTT.

The CDR3 spells CASSKTGVNTEAFF. The CDR3 DNA reads as TGTGCCAGCAGTAAGACAGGGGTGAACACTGAAGCTTTCTTT. J is TRBJ1-1 and V is TRBV27; 8 bases align to TRBD1. The CDR3 consists of 14 residues. The V segment lost 5 bases and the J segment 0 bases; nucleotides outside the gene matches: 2. Germline loops: CDR1 MNHEY, CDR2 SMNVEV (reference sequence).

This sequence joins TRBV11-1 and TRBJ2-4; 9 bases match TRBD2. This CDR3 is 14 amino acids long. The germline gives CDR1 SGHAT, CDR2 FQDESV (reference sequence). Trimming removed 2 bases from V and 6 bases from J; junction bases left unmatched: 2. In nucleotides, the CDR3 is TGTGCCAGCAGCTTACAACTAGCGGGAAACATTCAGTACTTC. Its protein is CASSLQLAGNIQYF.

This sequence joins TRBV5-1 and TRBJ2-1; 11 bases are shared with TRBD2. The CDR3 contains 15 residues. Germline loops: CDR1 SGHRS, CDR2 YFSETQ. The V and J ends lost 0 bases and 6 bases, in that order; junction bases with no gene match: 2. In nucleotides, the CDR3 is TGCGCCAGCAGCTTGGGGACTAGCGGGCCCAATGAGCAGTTCTTC. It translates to CASSLGTSGPNEQFF. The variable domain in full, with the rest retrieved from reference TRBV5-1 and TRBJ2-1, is KAGVTQTPRYLIKTRGQQVTLSCSPISGHRSVSWYQQTPGQGLQFLFEYFSETQRNKGNFPGRFSGRQFSNSRSEMNVSTLELGDSALYLCASSLGTSGPNEQFFGPGTRLTVL.

Here the CDR3 DNA reads TGTGCCAGCACCCACCCCGAGACTAACTATGGCTACACCTTC. As protein: CASTHPETNYGYTF. The chain links TRBV2 to TRBJ1-2; D not resolved. The CDR3 loop spans 14 amino acids. Trimming took 7 bases from V and 0 from J, leaving 12 bases between them. Germline loops: CDR1 SNHLY, CDR2 FYNNEI.

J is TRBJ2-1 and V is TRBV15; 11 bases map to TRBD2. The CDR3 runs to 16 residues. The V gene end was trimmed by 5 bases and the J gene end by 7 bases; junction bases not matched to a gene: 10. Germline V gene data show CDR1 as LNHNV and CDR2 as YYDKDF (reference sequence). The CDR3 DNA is TGTGCCACCAGCTCCATGCTAGCGGGGGGCCGGAATGAGCAGTTCTTC. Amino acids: CATSSMLAGGRNEQFF.

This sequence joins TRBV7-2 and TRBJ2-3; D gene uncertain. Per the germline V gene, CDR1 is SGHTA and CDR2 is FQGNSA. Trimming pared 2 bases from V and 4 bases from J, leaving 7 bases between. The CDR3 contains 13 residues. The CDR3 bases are TGTGCCAGCAGCTTAATCAGATCAGATACGCAGTATTTT. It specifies CASSLIRSDTQYF.

This CDR3 is CSVAGQGATNTEAFF. The CDR3 bases are TGCAGCGTCGCAGGACAGGGGGCGACGAACACTGAAGCTTTCTTT. The chain couples TRBV29-1 to TRBJ1-1; TRBD1 aligns across 11 bases. The CDR3 consists of 15 residues. Germline assignment: CDR1 SQVTM and CDR2 ANQGSEA. Losses at the gene ends were 6 bases for V and 1 base for J; bases not matched to a gene: 7.

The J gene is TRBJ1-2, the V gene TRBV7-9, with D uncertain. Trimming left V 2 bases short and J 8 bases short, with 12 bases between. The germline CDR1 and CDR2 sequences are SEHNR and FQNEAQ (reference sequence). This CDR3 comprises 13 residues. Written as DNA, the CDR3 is TGTGCCAGCAGCTTACGCGGGGTGGGCGGCTACACCTTC. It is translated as CASSLRGVGGYTF.

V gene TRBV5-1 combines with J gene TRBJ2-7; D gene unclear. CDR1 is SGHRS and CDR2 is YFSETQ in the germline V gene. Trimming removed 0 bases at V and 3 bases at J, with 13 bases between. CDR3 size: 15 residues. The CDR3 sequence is CASSLAPRRIYEQYF. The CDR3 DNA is TGCGCCAGCAGCTTGGCCCCTAGACGGATCTACGAGCAGTACTTC.